This T cell receptor beta chain appears in the sequencing data of a study of human T cells and chemical hapten exposure. One entry per CDR3 protein, called by TCRdb with MiXCR from the RACE reads. The table shows a few hundred thousand distinct CDR3 sequences, with 7.5% to 9% occurring only once. This clonotype showed up many times. Sample time point: pre-sensitization, week 0. As to treatment: therapeutic diphenylcyclopropenone sensitization with weekly scalp DPC. The V gene's germline CDR1 is SGHTA and CDR2 FQGNSA. Trimming shortened V by 1 base and J by 4 bases, and 10 bases separated the two germline ends. The CDR3 sequence is 14 residues long.

The rearrangement uses TRBV7-2 and TRBJ1-2; no firm D call. This clonotype was obtained from a woman aged 40-49 years with alopecia areata. Some clones in this sample may be carry-over from other donors' samples. The sample in question was whole blood, obtained in connection with sensitization to the hapten diphenylcyclopropenone (DPC). CDR3: CASSLGRISYGYTF. CDR3 DNA: TGTGCCAGCAGCTTAGGCCGAATTTCCTATGGCTACACCTTC.